What follows describes a single TCR beta chain. This specimen belongs to a study of blood T cell repertoires in COVID-19. Looking at the study overall: T cells, B-cell-depleted T cells, or PBMCs supplied cDNA or gDNA.

The method was immunoSEQ multiplex PCR; TCRdb's version includes in-frame clones alone and lacks a portion of them. The sample gives about 73,000 clones, approximately 77% of which show up once; roughly 2.4% is in the top ten. This CDR3 is built from 13 residues. The V gene's germline CDR1 is MNHNS and CDR2 SASEGT. Between the trimmed V and J ends, which lost 2 bases and 8 bases, there was a span of 10 bases. Sequencing input: peripheral blood. This chain connects TRBV6-1 to TRBJ2-1, with D possibly TRBD1 on 5 matching bases. The TCR sequence derives from a man in his 70s with COVID-19, enrolled during active disease. CDR3 in DNA: TGTGCCAGCAGTGAACAGGGTTGGGATGAGCAGTTCTTC. Protein product: CASSEQGWDEQFF.